This T cell receptor (beta chain) was found in a study of blood T cell repertoires in COVID-19. The table came from immunoSEQ multiplex PCR; TCRdb's copy has only in-frame clones and leaves some out. The repertoire holds more than 80,000 clones, with 80% as singletons. Germline V gives CDR1 SGHTA, CDR2 FQGTGA. Trimming cost V 5 bases and J 5 bases; bases outside gene matches: 1. CDR3 length: 13 amino acids. This clone was seen a handful of times. Source material: peripheral blood. The receptor was isolated from a human donor in a cohort sampled during active COVID-19. V gene TRBV7-3 combines with J gene TRBJ2-1, with 9 bases that match TRBD1. The CDR3 nucleotides read TGTGCCAGCAGCGGGGACAGGGACAATGAGCAGTTCTTC. Protein: CASSGDRDNEQFF.